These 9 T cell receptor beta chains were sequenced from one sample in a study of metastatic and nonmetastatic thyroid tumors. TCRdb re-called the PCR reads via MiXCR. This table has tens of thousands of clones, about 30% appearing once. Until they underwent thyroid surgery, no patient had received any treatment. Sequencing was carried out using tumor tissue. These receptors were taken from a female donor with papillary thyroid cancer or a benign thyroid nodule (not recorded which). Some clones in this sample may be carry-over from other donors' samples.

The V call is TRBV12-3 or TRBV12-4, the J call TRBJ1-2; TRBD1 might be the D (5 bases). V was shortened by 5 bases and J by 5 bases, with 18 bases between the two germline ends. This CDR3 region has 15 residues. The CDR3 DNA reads TGTGCCAGCAGTAGGACGATCGGGACTCCGTATGGCTACACCTTC. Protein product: CASSRTIGTPYGYTF.

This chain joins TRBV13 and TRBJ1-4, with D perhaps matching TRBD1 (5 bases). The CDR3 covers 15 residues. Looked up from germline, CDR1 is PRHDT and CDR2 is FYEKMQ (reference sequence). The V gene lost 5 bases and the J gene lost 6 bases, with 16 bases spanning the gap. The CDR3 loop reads CASSTAREADEKLFF. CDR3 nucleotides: TGTGCCAGCAGCACAGCCAGGGAGGCGGATGAAAAACTGTTTTTT.

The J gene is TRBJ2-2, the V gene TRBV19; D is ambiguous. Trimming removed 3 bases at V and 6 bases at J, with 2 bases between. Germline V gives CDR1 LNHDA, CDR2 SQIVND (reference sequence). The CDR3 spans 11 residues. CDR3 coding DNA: TGTGCCAGTAGTATCCCCGGGGAGCTGTTTTTT. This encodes CASSIPGELFF.

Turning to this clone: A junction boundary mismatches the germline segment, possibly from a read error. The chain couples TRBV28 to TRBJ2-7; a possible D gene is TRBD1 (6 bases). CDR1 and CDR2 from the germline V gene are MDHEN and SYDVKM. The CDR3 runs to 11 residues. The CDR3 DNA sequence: TGTGCCAGCAGTTTTGCCGGGACATCCCATTTC. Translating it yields CASSFAGTSHF.

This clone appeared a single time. The CDR3 bases are TGTGCCAGCAGTAAACTAGCGGAATACAAGCAGTACTTC. It yields the protein CASSKLAEYKQYF. V and J are TRBV12-3 or TRBV12-4 and TRBJ2-7; 8 positions match TRBD2. The ends lost 5 bases at V and 8 bases at J; junction bases unmatched: 8. The CDR3 is made up of 13 amino acids.

The CDR3, as DNA: TGCAGTGCTACCTCGGGACCCACCTACGAGCAGTACTTC. Its translation: CSATSGPTYEQYF. This chain links TRBV20-1 with TRBJ2-7; either TRBD1 or TRBD2 may fit D (5 bases each). The CDR3 contains 13 residues. Trimming pared 4 bases from V and 2 bases from J, leaving 12 bases between. Germline V gives CDR1 DFQATT, CDR2 SNEGSKA (reference sequence).

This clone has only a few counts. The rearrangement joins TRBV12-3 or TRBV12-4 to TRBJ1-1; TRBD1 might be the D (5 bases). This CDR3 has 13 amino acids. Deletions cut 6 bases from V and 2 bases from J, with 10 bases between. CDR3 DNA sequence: TGTGCCAGCAGGGGGGTGTCAAACACTGAAGCTTTCTTT. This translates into CASRGVSNTEAFF.

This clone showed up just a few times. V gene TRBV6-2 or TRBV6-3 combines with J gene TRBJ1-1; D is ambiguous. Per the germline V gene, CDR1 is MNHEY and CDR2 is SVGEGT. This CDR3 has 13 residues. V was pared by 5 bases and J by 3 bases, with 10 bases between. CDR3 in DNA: TGTGCCAGCAGTACCTCAGAGTACACTGAAGCTTTCTTT. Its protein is CASSTSEYTEAFF.

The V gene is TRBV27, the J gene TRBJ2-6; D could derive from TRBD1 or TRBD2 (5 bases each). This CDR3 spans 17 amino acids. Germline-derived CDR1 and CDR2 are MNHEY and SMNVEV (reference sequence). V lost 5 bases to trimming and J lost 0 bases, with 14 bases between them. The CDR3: CASSHSGRRSGANVLTF. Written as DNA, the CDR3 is TGTGCCAGCAGTCATTCGGGACGCCGCTCTGGGGCCAACGTCCTGACTTTC. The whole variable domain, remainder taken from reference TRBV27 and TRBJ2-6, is EAQVTQNPRYLITVTGKKLTVTCSQNMNHEYMSWYRQDPGLGLRQIYYSMNVEVTDKGDVPEGYKVSRKEKRNFPLILESPSPNQTSLYFCASSHSGRRSGANVLTFGAGSRLTVL.